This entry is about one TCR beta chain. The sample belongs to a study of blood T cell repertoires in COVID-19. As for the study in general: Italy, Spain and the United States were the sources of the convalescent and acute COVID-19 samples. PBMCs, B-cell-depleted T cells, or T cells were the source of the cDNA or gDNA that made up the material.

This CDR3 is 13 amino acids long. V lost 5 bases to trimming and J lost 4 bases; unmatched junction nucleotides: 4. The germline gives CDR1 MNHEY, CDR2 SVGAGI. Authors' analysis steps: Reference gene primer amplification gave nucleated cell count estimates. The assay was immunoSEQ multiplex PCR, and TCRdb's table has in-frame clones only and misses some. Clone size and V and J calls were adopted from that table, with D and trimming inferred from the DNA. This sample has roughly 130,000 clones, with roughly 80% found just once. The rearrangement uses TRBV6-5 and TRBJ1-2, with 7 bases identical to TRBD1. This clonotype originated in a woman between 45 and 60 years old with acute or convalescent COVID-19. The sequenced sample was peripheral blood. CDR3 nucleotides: TGTGCCAGCAGTCCACGGGACAGCTATGGCTACACCTTC. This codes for CASSPRDSYGYTF.